This T cell receptor beta chain was captured in a study of graft-versus-host responses after intestinal transplantation. Worth noting for this clone: Its antigen is unidentified.

Some clones are missing from TCRdb's copy, which holds only in-frame ones; the method was immunoSEQ multiplex PCR. The profile covers about 36,000 clones, with roughly 94% appearing a single time and over 0.2% taken by the ten largest. The V end lost 6 bases, the J end lost 0 bases, and 17 bases lay between the germline ends. The CDR3 contains 16 residues. Germline values: CDR1 MDHEN, CDR2 SYDVKM. This rearrangement joins TRBV28 to TRBJ1-2; maybe TRBD1 (5 bases). The starting material was unstimulated CD4+ T cells sorted from spleen or lymph node cells, obtained before transplant. The clonotype originates from a human donor who was the organ donor for an intestinal transplant. As DNA, the CDR3 is TGTGCCAGCAGGTCCGGGCAGACAGTAGCTAACTATGGCTACACCTTC. As protein: CASRSGQTVANYGYTF.